The 13 T cell receptor beta chains listed next were all sequenced from one sample in a study of blood T cell repertoires in COVID-19. Method: immunoSEQ multiplex PCR; TCRdb's copy keeps in-frame clones and lacks some. This table holds fewer than 250,000 clones, more than 80% found once. The sample was peripheral blood. The origin of the receptors is a human donor in a cohort sampled during active COVID-19.

The gene calls are TRBV5-4 and TRBJ1-5; perhaps TRBD1 as D (5 bases). Germline V lookup: CDR1 SGHNT, CDR2 YYREEE (reference sequence). With 4 bases removed from V and 1 base from J, the gap between germline ends came to 9 bases. CDR3 length: 14 amino acids. CDR3 sequence (DNA): TGTGCCAGCAGCAGTGACAGAAGCAATCAGCCCCAGCATTTT. Its translation is CASSSDRSNQPQHF.

Comment on this clone: At one boundary the junction diverges from the germline segment, which might be a read error. This chain uses TRBV7-7 with TRBJ2-5; tentatively, D is TRBD2 (7 bases). CDR3 length: 15 amino acids. The germline CDR1 and CDR2 sequences are SSHAT and FNYEAQ (reference sequence). CDR3 in DNA: TGTGCTAGCAGCTTTAATGTGGGGGGGCGGGAGACCCAGTACTTC. Translating it yields CASSFNVGGRETQYF.

The chain links TRBV3-1 (or the pseudogene TRBV3-2) to TRBJ2-1; tentative D call: TRBD2 (6 bases). This CDR3 contains 13 residues. Germline V gives CDR1 LGHDT, CDR2 YNNKEL (reference sequence). Between the trimmed V and J ends, which lost 0 bases and 13 bases, there was a span of 13 bases. CDR3 in DNA: TGTGCCAGCAGCCAAGAAAGACTAGTTATCCAGTTCTTC. It specifies CASSQERLVIQFF.

The gene calls are TRBV13 and TRBJ1-6, with 11 bases identical to TRBD1. The CDR3 totals 18 residues. The germline V gene has CDR1 PRHDT and CDR2 FYEKMQ (reference sequence). Losses at the gene ends were 2 bases for V and 10 bases for J; bases not matched to a gene: 13. CDR3 loop: CASSLRLSAGTGGSPLHF. The CDR3 DNA reads TGTGCCAGCAGCTTACGCCTCTCAGCCGGGACAGGGGGATCACCCCTCCACTTT. The full variable domain, rest sourced from reference TRBV13 and TRBJ1-6, is AAGVIQSPRHLIKEKRETATLKCYPIPRHDTVYWYQQGPGQDPQFLISFYEKMQSDKGSIPDRFSAQQFSDYHSELNMSSLELGDSALYFCASSLRLSAGTGGSPLHFGNGTRLTVT.

This chain joins TRBV5-4 and TRBJ2-7, with TRBD1 matching 8 bases. The CDR3 length is 14 residues. Germline assignment: CDR1 SGHNT and CDR2 YYREEE (reference sequence). The V and J ends lost 4 bases and 2 bases, in that order; junction bases with no gene match: 5. The CDR3 nucleotides are TGTGCCAGCAGCCTCGACAGGGGCCCCTACGAGCAGTACTTC. As protein: CASSLDRGPYEQYF.

V gene TRBV27 combines with J gene TRBJ1-4, with D unresolved. Trimming stripped 4 bases from V and 8 bases from J, with 14 bases between. CDR3 size: 14 residues. The germline V gene has CDR1 MNHEY and CDR2 SMNVEV (reference sequence). The CDR3 nucleotides read TGTGCCAGCAGTTCTCCAAACTTCGGGGAAAAACTGTTTTTT. The encoded protein is CASSSPNFGEKLFF.

Only one count was recorded for this clone. This chain connects TRBV6-5 to TRBJ2-7; D unresolved. In germline, CDR1 is MNHEY, CDR2 SVGAGI. With 0 bases removed from V and 2 bases from J, the gap between germline ends came to 11 bases. This CDR3 has 15 amino acids. This CDR3 is CASSYSIVGTYEQYF. CDR3 in DNA: TGTGCCAGCAGTTACTCGATCGTGGGCACCTACGAGCAGTACTTC.

This chain connects TRBV4-1 to TRBJ2-3; 11 positions agree with TRBD2. V was clipped by 1 base and J by 1 base; unmatched bases: 7. The CDR3 extends over 18 amino acids. Germline V gene sequence: CDR1 MGHRA, CDR2 YSYEKL. CDR3 nucleotides: TGCGCCAGCAGCCAAGTGGGGACTAGCGGCCTCGGCACAGATACGCAGTATTTT. Translation: CASSQVGTSGLGTDTQYF.

The gene calls are TRBV10-3 and TRBJ2-3; 9 nucleotides line up with TRBD2. The CDR3 is 17 residues long. CDR1 ENHRY and CDR2 SYGVKD come from the germline V gene. Losses at the gene ends were 4 bases for V and 5 bases for J; bases not matched to a gene: 13. CDR3: CAISAILRKRGEDTQYF. The DNA for the CDR3 is TGTGCCATCAGTGCCATCTTACGAAAGCGGGGGGAAGATACGCAGTATTTT.

The CDR3 here is CASSRHTSGYEQYF. For the CDR3, the DNA is TGTGCCAGCAGCCGTCACACGTCAGGATACGAGCAGTACTTC. The chain recombines TRBV4-2 with TRBJ2-7; no clear D. Trimming shortened V by 4 bases and J by 4 bases, and 14 bases separated the two germline ends. The CDR3 length is 14 residues. Germline V gene data show CDR1 as LGHNA and CDR2 as YNFKEQ.

The chain links TRBV2 to TRBJ1-1; D is unclear. CDR3 size: 14 residues. The V end was cut by 9 bases, the J end by 2 bases, with 16 bases between. Germline V gene lookup returns CDR1 SNHLY and CDR2 FYNNEI. The CDR3 loop is CASVKSNGNTEAFF. CDR3 DNA: TGTGCCAGTGTTAAGTCCAACGGTAACACTGAAGCTTTCTTT.

V gene TRBV24-1 combines with J gene TRBJ2-7; 7 nucleotides line up with TRBD1. Looked up from germline, CDR1 is KGHDR and CDR2 is SFDVKD. The CDR3 totals 15 residues. The V segment lost 0 bases and the J segment 5 bases; nucleotides outside the gene matches: 6. The CDR3 loop is CATSDLIGTDHEQYF. In nucleotides, the CDR3 is TGTGCCACCAGTGATTTGATCGGGACAGACCACGAGCAGTACTTC.

V gene TRBV27 combines with J gene TRBJ2-7; 8 nucleotides align to TRBD1. The CDR3 runs to 15 residues. The V and J ends lost 5 bases and 0 bases, in that order; junction bases with no gene match: 6. Germline CDR1 reads MNHEY; CDR2 reads SMNVEV (reference sequence). The CDR3 sequence: CASSPWTGNSYEQYF. The CDR3 DNA sequence: TGTGCCAGCAGTCCCTGGACAGGGAACTCCTACGAGCAGTACTTC.